Given below is one TCR beta chain in context. Assay used: immunoSEQ multiplex PCR; TCRdb lists only in-frame clones, some missing. The data contain tens of thousands of clones, almost 90% of them singletons. The data were taken from a study of T cell changes during pregnancy in multiple sclerosis. The CDR3 is made up of 15 amino acids. Trimming removed 6 bases from V and 1 base from J; junction bases left unmatched: 8. Germline assignment: CDR1 SNHLY and CDR2 FYNNEI. The chain couples TRBV2 to TRBJ1-1; 7 positions agree with TRBD1. The sample in question was peripheral blood, obtained after pregnancy. This receptor was identified in a female donor in good health, enrolled as a control in a pregnancy study. CDR3 sequence (DNA): TGTGCCAGCAGCGGCCCGGGACAGACGAACACTGAAGCTTTCTTT. Its translation: CASSGPGQTNTEAFF.